This T cell receptor beta chain was identified during a study of blood T cell repertoires in COVID-19. Only in-frame clones appear in the TCRdb table, and some are missing; sequencing was by immunoSEQ multiplex PCR. This table holds about 62,000 clones, 75% to 90% found once. The CDR3 sequence is 14 residues long. Germline CDR1 LGHNA, CDR2 YNFKEQ. J lost 8 bases, V lost 0 bases, and 4 bases had no gene match. The specimen sequenced was peripheral blood. The rearrangement joins TRBV4-2 to TRBJ1-2; TRBD1 aligns across 9 bases. The source is a woman aged 55-69 years with COVID-19, enrolled during active disease. Here the CDR3 reads CASSQEQGARGYTF. The CDR3 DNA reads TGTGCCAGCAGCCAAGAACAGGGGGCGAGGGGCTACACCTTC.